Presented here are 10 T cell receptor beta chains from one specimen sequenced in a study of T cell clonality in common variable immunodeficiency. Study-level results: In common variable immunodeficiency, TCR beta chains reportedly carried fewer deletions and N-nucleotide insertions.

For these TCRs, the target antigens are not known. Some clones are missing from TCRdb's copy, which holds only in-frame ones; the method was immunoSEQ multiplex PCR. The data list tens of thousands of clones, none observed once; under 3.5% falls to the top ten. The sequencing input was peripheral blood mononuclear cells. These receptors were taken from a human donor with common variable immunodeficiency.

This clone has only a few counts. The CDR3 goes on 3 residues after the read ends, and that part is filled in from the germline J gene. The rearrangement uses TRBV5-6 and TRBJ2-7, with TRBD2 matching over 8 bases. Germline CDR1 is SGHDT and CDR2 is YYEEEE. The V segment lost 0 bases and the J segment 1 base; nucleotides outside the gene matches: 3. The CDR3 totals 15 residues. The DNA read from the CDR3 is TGTGCCAGCAGCTTGGCTGGCGGGGGGTCCTACGAG. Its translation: CASSLAGGGSYE. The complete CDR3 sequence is CASSLAGGGSYEQYF. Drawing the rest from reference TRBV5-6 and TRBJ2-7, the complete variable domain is DAGVTQSPTHLIKTRGQQVTLRCSPKSGHDTVSWYQQALGQGPQFIFQYYEEEERQRGNFPDRFSGHQFPNYSSELNVNALLLGDSALYLCASSLAGGGSYEQYFGPGTRLTVT.

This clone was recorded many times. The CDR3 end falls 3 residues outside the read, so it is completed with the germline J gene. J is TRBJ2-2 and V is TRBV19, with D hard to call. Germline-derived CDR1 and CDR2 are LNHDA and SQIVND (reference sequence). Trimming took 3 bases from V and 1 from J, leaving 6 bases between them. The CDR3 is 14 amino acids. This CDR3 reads CASSISWNTGELFF. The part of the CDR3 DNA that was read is TGTGCCAGTAGTATTAGCTGGAACACCGGGGAG.

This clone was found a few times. The part of the CDR3 DNA that was read is TGTGCCAGCAGTGAAAGATTGGGCTCACACACTGAA. Amino acids: CASSERLGSHTE. In full, the CDR3 is CASSERLGSHTEAFF. The V call is TRBV2, the J call TRBJ1-1; D is uncertain. The read ends 3 residues before the CDR3 terminus; that terminus is restored from the germline J gene. Between the trimmed V and J ends, which lost 2 bases and 3 bases, there was a span of 13 bases. Germline values: CDR1 SNHLY, CDR2 FYNNEI. CDR3 length equals 15 residues.

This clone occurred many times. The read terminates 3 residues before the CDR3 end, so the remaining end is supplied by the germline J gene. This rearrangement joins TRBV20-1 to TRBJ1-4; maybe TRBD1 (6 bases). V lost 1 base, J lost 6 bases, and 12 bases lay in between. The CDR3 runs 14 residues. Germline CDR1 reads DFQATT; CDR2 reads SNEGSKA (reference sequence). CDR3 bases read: TGCAGTGCTAGAGTGGGACAACTGGATGAAAAA. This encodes CSARVGQLDEK. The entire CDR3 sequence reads CSARVGQLDEKLFF.

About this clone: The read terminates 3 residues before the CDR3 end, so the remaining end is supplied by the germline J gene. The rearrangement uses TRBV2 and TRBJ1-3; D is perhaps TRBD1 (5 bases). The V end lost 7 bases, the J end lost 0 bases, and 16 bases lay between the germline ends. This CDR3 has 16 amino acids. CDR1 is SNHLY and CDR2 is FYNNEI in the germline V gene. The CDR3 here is CASTTGGVNSGNTIYF. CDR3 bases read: TGTGCCAGCACCACGGGAGGGGTCAACTCTGGAAACACC.

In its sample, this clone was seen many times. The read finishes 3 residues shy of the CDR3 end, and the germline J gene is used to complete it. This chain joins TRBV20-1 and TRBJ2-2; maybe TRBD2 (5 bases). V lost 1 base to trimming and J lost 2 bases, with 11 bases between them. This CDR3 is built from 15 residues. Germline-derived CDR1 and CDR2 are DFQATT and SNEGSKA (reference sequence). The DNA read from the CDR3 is TGCAGTGCTAGAGTCCAAGCGGTTAACACCGGGGAG. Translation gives CSARVQAVNTGE. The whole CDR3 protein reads CSARVQAVNTGELFF.

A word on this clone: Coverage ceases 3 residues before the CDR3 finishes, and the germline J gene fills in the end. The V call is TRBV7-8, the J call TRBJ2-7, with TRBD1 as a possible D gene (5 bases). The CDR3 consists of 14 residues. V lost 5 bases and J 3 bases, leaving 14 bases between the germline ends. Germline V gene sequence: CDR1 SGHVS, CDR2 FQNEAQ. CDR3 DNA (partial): TGTGCCAGCAGCACAAGAGAGACAGACTACGAG. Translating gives CASSTRETDYE. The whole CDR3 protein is CASSTRETDYEQYF.

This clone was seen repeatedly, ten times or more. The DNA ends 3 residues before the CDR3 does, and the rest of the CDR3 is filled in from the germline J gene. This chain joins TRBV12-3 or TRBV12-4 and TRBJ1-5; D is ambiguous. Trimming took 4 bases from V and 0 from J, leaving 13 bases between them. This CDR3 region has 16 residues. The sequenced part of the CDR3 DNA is TGTGCCAGCAGTTGGCGGGGAGCCTATAGCAATCAGCCC. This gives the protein CASSWRGAYSNQP. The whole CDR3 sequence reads CASSWRGAYSNQPQHF.

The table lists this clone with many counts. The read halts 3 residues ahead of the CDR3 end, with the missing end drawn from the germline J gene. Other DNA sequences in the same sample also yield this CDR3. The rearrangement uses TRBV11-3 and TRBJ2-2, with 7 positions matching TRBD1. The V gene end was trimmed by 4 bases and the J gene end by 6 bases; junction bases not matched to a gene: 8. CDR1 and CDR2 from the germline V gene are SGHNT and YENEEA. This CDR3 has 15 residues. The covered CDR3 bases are TGTGCCAGCAGCTCAAAAACCAGGGGGTCCGGGGAG. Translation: CASSSKTRGSGE. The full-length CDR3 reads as CASSSKTRGSGELFF.

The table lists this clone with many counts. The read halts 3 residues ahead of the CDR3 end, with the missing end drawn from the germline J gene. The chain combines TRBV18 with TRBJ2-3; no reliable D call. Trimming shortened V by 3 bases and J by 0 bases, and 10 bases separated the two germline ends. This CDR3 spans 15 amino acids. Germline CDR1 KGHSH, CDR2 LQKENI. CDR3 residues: CASSPIPGSTDTQYF. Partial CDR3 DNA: TGTGCCAGCTCACCGATCCCAGGAAGCACAGATACG.